The 31 T cell receptor beta chains presented below share a single source sample, sequenced in a study of response to subunit inactivated influenza vaccine listed by TCRdb under 2018. Preparation of the library involved RT-PCR. The run used an Illumina HiSeq 2500. Using fastp trimming at Q25 and MiXCR clonotype assembly, TCRdb reanalyzed the public sequencing data and kept in-frame beta chains. Identical CDR3 proteins give one entry, which carries the most common genes and DNA. Counted in this sample were 400,000 to 650,000 distinct CDR3 sequences; roughly 7.9% of them appeared once. The ten largest account for around 12% of the sample. The source was PBMCs from blood, collected less than 30 months after vaccination. The source is a man aged 50 to 75 who received an inactivated influenza vaccine. Donor details come from another sample of the same person, matched by shared clones.

This chain links TRBV5-6 with TRBJ2-1, with no clear D. The germline CDR1 and CDR2 sequences are SGHDT and YYEEEE. The CDR3 has 16 amino acids. Trimming pared 4 bases from V and 2 bases from J, leaving 16 bases between. CDR3 sequence reads: CASSQPLVGPYNEQFF. In DNA, the CDR3 is TGTGCCAGCAGCCAACCGCTAGTCGGGCCCTACAATGAGCAGTTCTTC.

V usage is TRBV11-1 and J usage is TRBJ2-5; 11 bases fit TRBD2. The CDR3 is 19 residues long. Germline lookup yields CDR1 SGHAT and CDR2 FQDESV (reference sequence). V trimming: 1 base; J trimming: 0 bases; junction bases outside the gene matches: 10. CDR3 region: CASSLDGLAGGQYQETQYF. DNA of the CDR3: TGTGCCAGCAGCTTAGATGGCCTAGCGGGAGGCCAGTACCAAGAGACCCAGTACTTC.

The table lists this clonotype with a few counts. The genes are TRBV18 and TRBJ1-5; D is unresolved. The V end was cut by 3 bases, the J end by 2 bases, with 11 bases between. Per the germline V gene, CDR1 is KGHSH and CDR2 is LQKENI. The CDR3 totals 15 residues. CDR3 sequence: CASSPRHGGNQPQHF. The CDR3 coding sequence is TGTGCCAGCTCACCTCGACATGGGGGCAATCAGCCCCAGCATTTT. Full variable domain (remainder filled in from reference TRBV18 and TRBJ1-5): NAGVMQNPRHLVRRRGQEARLRCSPMKGHSHVYWYRQLPEEGLKFMVYLQKENIIDESGMPKERFSAEFPKEGPSILRIQQVVRGDSAAYFCASSPRHGGNQPQHFGDGTRLSIL.

This clonotype occurred a few times. V is TRBV20-1 and J is TRBJ2-1; D may be TRBD2 (5 bases). Looked up from germline, CDR1 is DFQATT and CDR2 is SNEGSKA (reference sequence). The CDR3 has 16 residues. The germline V and J ends were trimmed by 0 bases and 1 base, with 13 bases remaining between them. The DNA of the CDR3 is TGCAGTGCTAGAGATCCGGGAAGTGTTTCCTACAATGAGCAGTTCTTC. Translating it yields CSARDPGSVSYNEQFF.

This clonotype was seen ten or more times. The CDR3 sequence is CASSFNPAGGYEQYF. The CDR3 nucleotides are TGCGCCAGCAGCTTTAATCCAGCGGGAGGCTACGAGCAGTACTTC. The chain carries TRBV5-1 and TRBJ2-7, with 9 positions matching TRBD2. This CDR3 comprises 15 residues. After removal of 2 bases from V and 3 bases from J, the junction contained 6 bases not matched to a gene. Per the germline V gene, CDR1 is SGHRS and CDR2 is YFSETQ. The full variable domain, its missing parts supplied by reference TRBV5-1 and TRBJ2-7, is KAGVTQTPRYLIKTRGQQVTLSCSPISGHRSVSWYQQTPGQGLQFLFEYFSETQRNKGNFPGRFSGRQFSNSRSEMNVSTLELGDSALYLCASSFNPAGGYEQYFGPGTRLTVT.

The chain employs TRBV7-2 and TRBJ1-1; D gene uncertain. Germline V gene lookup returns CDR1 SGHTA and CDR2 FQGNSA. V lost 2 bases, J lost 4 bases, and 11 bases lay in between. CDR3 length equals 14 residues. DNA for the CDR3: TGTGCCAGCAGCTTATTGAGGACCGCCACTGAAGCTTTCTTT. This codes for CASSLLRTATEAFF.

There are many counts of this clonotype. The rearrangement joins TRBV9 to TRBJ2-1, with TRBD2 matching 7 bases. V lost 4 bases, J lost 2 bases, and 9 bases stayed unmatched. There are 16 residues in the CDR3. The germline gives CDR1 SGDLS, CDR2 YYNGEE. CDR3 protein: CASSTGGSIAYNEQFF. CDR3 in DNA: TGTGCCAGCAGCACCGGCGGGAGTATCGCCTACAATGAGCAGTTCTTC.

The V call is TRBV12-3 or TRBV12-4, the J call TRBJ2-5; D remains unclear. V was shortened by 1 base and J by 6 bases, with 9 bases between the two germline ends. This CDR3 is built from 13 residues. The CDR3 DNA follows: TGTGCCAGCAGTTTAGGTCTAGGGCAGACCCAGTACTTC. Protein: CASSLGLGQTQYF.

This clonotype was recorded many times. This chain links TRBV12-3 or TRBV12-4 with TRBJ2-1; 9 bases align to TRBD1. Trimming removed 1 base from V and 7 bases from J; junction bases left unmatched: 5. The CDR3 runs 15 residues. In DNA, the CDR3 is TGTGCCAGCAGTTTAGACAGGGGGCTTAGGAATGAGCAGTTCTTC. Translation: CASSLDRGLRNEQFF.

In its sample, this clonotype was seen a few times. This sequence joins TRBV7-9 and TRBJ2-7; TRBD1 matches 7 bases. This CDR3 contains 16 residues. CDR1 SEHNR and CDR2 FQNEAQ come from the germline V gene (reference sequence). The V segment lost 5 bases and the J segment 2 bases; nucleotides outside the gene matches: 12. The CDR3 region has the DNA TGTGCCAGCAGCCGTTCGGGGACAGCTTCACCCTACGAGCAGTACTTC. Residues: CASSRSGTASPYEQYF.

Points on this clonotype: A single base separates this from a much larger clone, so it may be a read error. The chain joins TRBV28 to TRBJ1-2, with D tentatively TRBD1 (5 bases). V lost 3 bases and J lost 3, with 8 bases in between. Germline CDR1 is MDHEN and CDR2 is SYDVKM. This CDR3 has 13 residues. The CDR3 here is CASSFRGYYGYTF. As DNA, the CDR3 is TGTGCCAGCAGTTTTCGGGGGTACTATGGCTACACCTTC.

Ten or more counts support this clonotype. The V gene is TRBV29-1, the J gene TRBJ1-4; 10 bases line up with TRBD1. This CDR3 has 15 amino acids. J lost 8 bases, V lost 4 bases, and 10 bases had no gene match. Germline values: CDR1 SQVTM, CDR2 ANQGSEA. As DNA, the CDR3 is TGCAGCGTTGGCCCCCGGACAGGGGGGGGCGAAAAACTGTTTTTT. Protein: CSVGPRTGGGEKLFF.

This clonotype was counted between two and nine times. The chain employs TRBV28 and TRBJ1-1; TRBD1 agrees at 12 bases. V shed 4 bases and J 0 bases; nucleotides not matched to a gene: 6. Germline CDR1 and CDR2: MDHEN and SYDVKM. The CDR3 runs to 17 residues. CDR3 bases: TGTGCCAGCAGTTCCCCAGGGACAGGGGGCATGAACACTGAAGCTTTCTTT. This sequence encodes CASSSPGTGGMNTEAFF.

This clonotype was picked up a small number of times. This chain connects TRBV28 to TRBJ2-3, with TRBD1 matching over 8 bases. Germline V gene sequence: CDR1 MDHEN, CDR2 SYDVKM. The CDR3 length is 15 residues. V gave up 10 bases and J gave up 6 bases; unmatched junction bases: 15. The CDR3 spells CATSPGQGRGDTQYF. The CDR3 region has the DNA TGTGCCACCTCCCCCGGACAGGGCCGTGGGGATACGCAGTATTTT.

This clonotype was observed many times. The J gene is TRBJ2-1, the V gene TRBV5-1, with 8 bases fitting TRBD2. Per the germline V gene, CDR1 is SGHRS and CDR2 is YFSETQ. V was pared by 2 bases and J by 5 bases, with 3 bases of the junction left unmatched. This CDR3 has 14 residues. The chain's CDR3 is CASSLIAGNNEQFF. The CDR3 region has the DNA TGCGCCAGCAGCTTAATAGCGGGAAACAATGAGCAGTTCTTC. Supplemented by reference TRBV5-1 and TRBJ2-1, the full variable domain reads KAGVTQTPRYLIKTRGQQVTLSCSPISGHRSVSWYQQTPGQGLQFLFEYFSETQRNKGNFPGRFSGRQFSNSRSEMNVSTLELGDSALYLCASSLIAGNNEQFFGPGTRLTVL.

The sample holds many counts of this clonotype. Mismatch with germline at one junction end may stem from a read error. The rearrangement joins TRBV5-1 to TRBJ2-5, with D perhaps matching TRBD1 (6 bases). The germline V gene has CDR1 SGHRS and CDR2 YFSETQ. CDR3 length: 14 residues. The CDR3 coding sequence is TGTGCCAGCAGCTTAGCAAGGGGGCAAGAGACCCAGTACTTC. Protein sequence: CASSLARGQETQYF.

At least ten counts were recorded for this clonotype. J is TRBJ2-7 and V is TRBV11-2, with 7 bases fitting TRBD2. With V trimmed by 0 bases and J by 6 bases, 11 bases remained unmatched. Germline V gene sequence: CDR1 SGHAT, CDR2 FQNNGV. The CDR3 totals 16 residues. The CDR3: CASSLEFAGVVGEQYF. The CDR3 DNA reads TGTGCCAGCAGCTTAGAGTTTGCGGGGGTAGTGGGCGAGCAGTACTTC. The entire variable domain, with the rest obtained from reference TRBV11-2 and TRBJ2-7, is as follows: EAGVAQSPRYKIIEKRQSVAFWCNPISGHATLYWYQQILGQGPKLLIQFQNNGVVDDSQLPKDRFSAERLKGVDSTLKIQPAKLEDSAVYLCASSLEFAGVVGEQYFGPGTRLTVT.

Many counts were recorded for this clonotype. V is TRBV5-1 and J is TRBJ2-1; D possibly corresponds to TRBD2 (6 bases). CDR3 length: 13 amino acids. The germline gives CDR1 SGHRS, CDR2 YFSETQ. The V end lost 0 bases, the J end lost 9 bases, and 10 bases lay between the germline ends. CDR3 nucleotide sequence: TGCGCCAGCAGCTTGGGGAGGGCAGGTGAGCAGTTCTTC. Translation: CASSLGRAGEQFF.

The CDR3 loop is CASSDWDSPGANVLTF. The DNA for the CDR3 is TGTGCCAGCAGTGACTGGGACAGTCCTGGGGCCAACGTCCTGACTTTC. The genes are TRBV2 and TRBJ2-6; 7 nucleotides match TRBD1. The CDR3 contains 16 residues. The V gene end was trimmed by 3 bases and the J gene end by 2 bases; junction bases not matched to a gene: 4. Germline V CDR1 and CDR2: SNHLY, FYNNEI. The variable domain in full, with the rest retrieved from reference TRBV2 and TRBJ2-6, is EPEVTQTPSHQVTQMGQEVILRCVPISNHLYFYWYRQILGQKVEFLVSFYNNEISEKSEIFDDQFSVERPDGSNFTLKIRSTKLEDSAMYFCASSDWDSPGANVLTFGAGSRLTVL.

At least ten counts were recorded for this clonotype. The V call is TRBV7-9, the J call TRBJ2-7, with TRBD1 as a possible D gene (6 bases). This CDR3 has 14 amino acids. The V gene lost 5 bases and the J gene lost 2 bases, with 13 bases spanning the gap. The V gene's germline CDR1 is SEHNR and CDR2 FQNEAQ (reference sequence). The CDR3 DNA is TGTGCCAGCAGCGGCGACAGGTATCCCTACGAGCAGTACTTC. This gives the protein CASSGDRYPYEQYF.

The chain recombines TRBV6-2 or TRBV6-3 with TRBJ2-5; D uncertain. This CDR3 has 15 residues. The V end was cut by 6 bases, the J end by 1 base, with 15 bases between. The germline V gene encodes CDR1 MNHEY and CDR2 SVGEGT. CDR3 DNA: TGTGCCAGCAGCTCAGAATGGGAAGGCCAAGAGACCCAGTACTTC. Amino acids: CASSSEWEGQETQYF.

The chain carries TRBV12-3 or TRBV12-4 and TRBJ1-3; tentative D call: TRBD1 (5 bases). The germline V and J ends were trimmed by 8 bases and 4 bases, with 12 bases remaining between them. The CDR3 has 13 residues. The CDR3 DNA sequence: TGTGCCAGCGGAACGGGGGGGGGAAACACCATATATTTT. It encodes CASGTGGGNTIYF.

This chain connects TRBV15 to TRBJ2-7; TRBD2 might be the D (7 bases). V was shortened by 4 bases and J by 3 bases, with 13 bases between the two germline ends. Germline-derived CDR1 and CDR2 are LNHNV and YYDKDF (reference sequence). This CDR3 has 14 amino acids. DNA for the CDR3: TGTGCCACCAGCAAGGGGGGGGATCTCTACGAGCAGTACTTC. Translating gives CATSKGGDLYEQYF.

This clonotype showed up just a few times. The chain carries TRBV29-1 and TRBJ2-5; tentatively, D is TRBD1 or TRBD2 (5 bases each). The CDR3 runs to 13 residues. Between the trimmed V and J ends, which lost 4 bases and 5 bases, there was a span of 14 bases. The germline V gene encodes CDR1 SQVTM and CDR2 ANQGSEA. The CDR3 DNA is TGCAGCGTTGCGGGACCCCGAGGCGAGACCCAGTACTTC. This translates into CSVAGPRGETQYF.

At least ten counts were recorded for this clonotype. V usage is TRBV6-1 and J usage is TRBJ2-7; 13 nucleotides line up with TRBD2. Germline V CDR1 and CDR2: MNHNS, SASEGT. CDR3 length equals 18 residues. After removal of 6 bases from V and 4 bases from J, the junction contained 15 bases not matched to a gene. The CDR3 sequence is CASSLIAPGLAGSYEQYF. CDR3 DNA: TGTGCCAGCAGCCTAATAGCGCCGGGACTAGCGGGATCTTACGAGCAGTACTTC.

There are a few counts of this clonotype. This sequence joins TRBV5-1 and TRBJ2-7, with 8 positions matching TRBD1. CDR1 and CDR2 from the germline V gene are SGHRS and YFSETQ. V lost 7 bases to trimming and J lost 5 bases; unmatched junction nucleotides: 8. This CDR3 is built from 13 residues. The DNA for the CDR3 is TGCGCCAGCTCCCGCAGGGGGCAGGACGAGCAGTACTTC. As protein: CASSRRGQDEQYF. Full variable domain (rest looked up from reference TRBV5-1 and TRBJ2-7): KAGVTQTPRYLIKTRGQQVTLSCSPISGHRSVSWYQQTPGQGLQFLFEYFSETQRNKGNFPGRFSGRQFSNSRSEMNVSTLELGDSALYLCASSRRGQDEQYFGPGTRLTVT.

CDR3 sequence (DNA): TGTGCCACCAGGGACACCTTGAACACTGAAGCTTTCTTT. This codes for CATRDTLNTEAFF. The chain combines TRBV28 with TRBJ1-1; a possible D gene is TRBD1 (6 bases). The germline V and J ends were trimmed by 10 bases and 0 bases, with 12 bases remaining between them. The length of the CDR3 is 13 residues. CDR1 and CDR2 (germline): MDHEN, SYDVKM.

V usage is TRBV19 and J usage is TRBJ2-7, with 9 bases aligning to TRBD1. CDR1 is LNHDA, CDR2 SQIVND, per germline (reference sequence). This CDR3 has 13 residues. With 6 bases clipped from V and 4 bases from J, the junction kept 4 bases outside the gene matches. The CDR3 DNA is TGTGCCAGTAGCAACAGGGGGCTATACGAGCAGTACTTC. This gives the protein CASSNRGLYEQYF.

Many counts were recorded for this clonotype. A read error may produce the germline difference seen at one junction end. The chain employs TRBV5-6 and TRBJ2-7; 7 nucleotides align to TRBD1. The germline V gene has CDR1 SGHDT and CDR2 YYEEEE. The CDR3 runs to 15 residues. CDR3 in DNA: TGTGCCAGCAGCTTGGGAGACAGGGTCTCCCACGAGCAGTACTTC. Encoded protein: CASSLGDRVSHEQYF. The whole variable domain, filled in from reference TRBV5-6 and TRBJ2-7, reads DAGVTQSPTHLIKTRGQQVTLRCSPKSGHDTVSWYQQALGQGPQFIFQYYEEEERQRGNFPDRFSGHQFPNYSSELNVNALLLGDSALYLCASSLGDRVSHEQYFGPGTRLTVT.

This clonotype was seen a handful of times. At one end, the junction sequence differs from germline, possibly due to a read error. The V call is TRBV20-1, the J call TRBJ2-5; TRBD2 matches 9 bases. Looked up from germline, CDR1 is DFQATT and CDR2 is SNEGSKA (reference sequence). This CDR3 has 16 amino acids. CDR3: CCARARLAVNQETQYF. Written as DNA, the CDR3 is TGCTGTGCTAGAGCCAGACTAGCGGTAAACCAAGAGACCCAGTACTTC.

This clonotype was picked up a small number of times. The chain is built from TRBV4-3 and TRBJ1-2; weak D call: TRBD1 (5 bases). V shed 0 bases and J shed 6 bases, with 11 bases lying between them. CDR3 length: 14 residues. Looked up from germline, CDR1 is LGHNA and CDR2 is YSLEER. The CDR3 loop is CASSQDKGTHGYTF. CDR3 DNA: TGCGCCAGCAGCCAAGATAAAGGGACTCATGGCTACACCTTC.